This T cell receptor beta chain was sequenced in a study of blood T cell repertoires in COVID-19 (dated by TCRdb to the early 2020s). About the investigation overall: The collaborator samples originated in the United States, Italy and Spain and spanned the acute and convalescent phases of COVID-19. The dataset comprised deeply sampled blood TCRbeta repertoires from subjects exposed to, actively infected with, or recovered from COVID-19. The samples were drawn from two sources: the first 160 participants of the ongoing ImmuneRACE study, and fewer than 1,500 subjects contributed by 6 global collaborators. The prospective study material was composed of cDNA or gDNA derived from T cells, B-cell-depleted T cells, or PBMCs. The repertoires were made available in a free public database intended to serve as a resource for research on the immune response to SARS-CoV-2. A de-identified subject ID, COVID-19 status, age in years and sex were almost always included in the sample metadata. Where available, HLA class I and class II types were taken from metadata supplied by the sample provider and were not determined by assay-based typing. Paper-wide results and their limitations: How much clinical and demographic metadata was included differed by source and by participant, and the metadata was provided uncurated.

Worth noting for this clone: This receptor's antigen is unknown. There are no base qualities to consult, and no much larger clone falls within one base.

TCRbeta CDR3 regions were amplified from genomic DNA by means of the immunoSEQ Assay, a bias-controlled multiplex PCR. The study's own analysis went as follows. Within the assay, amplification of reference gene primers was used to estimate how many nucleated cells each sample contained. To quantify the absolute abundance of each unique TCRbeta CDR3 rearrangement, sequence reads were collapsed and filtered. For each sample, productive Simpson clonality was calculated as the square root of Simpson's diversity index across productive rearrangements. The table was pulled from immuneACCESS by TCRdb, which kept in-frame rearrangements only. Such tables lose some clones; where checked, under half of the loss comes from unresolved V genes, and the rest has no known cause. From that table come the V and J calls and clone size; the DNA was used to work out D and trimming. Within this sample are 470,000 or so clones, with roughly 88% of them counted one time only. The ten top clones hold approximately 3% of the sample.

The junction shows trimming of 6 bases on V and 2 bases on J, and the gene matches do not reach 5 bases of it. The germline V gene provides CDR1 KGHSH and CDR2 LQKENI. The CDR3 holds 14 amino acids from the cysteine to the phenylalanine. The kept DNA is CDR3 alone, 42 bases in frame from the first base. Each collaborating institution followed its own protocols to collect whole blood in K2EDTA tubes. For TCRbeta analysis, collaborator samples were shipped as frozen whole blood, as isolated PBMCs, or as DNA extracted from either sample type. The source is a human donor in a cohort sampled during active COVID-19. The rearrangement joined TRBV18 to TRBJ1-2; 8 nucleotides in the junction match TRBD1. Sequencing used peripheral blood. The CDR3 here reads CASSKGQENYGYTF. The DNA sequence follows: TGTGCCAGCTCGAAGGGACAGGAGAACTATGGCTACACCTTC.